The 2 T cell receptor beta chains presented below share a single source sample, sequenced in a study of identical twins. In TCRdb, the 5' RACE reads were re-called with MiXCR into one record per CDR3 protein. The table includes about 200,000 distinct CDR3 sequences, approximately 9% detected once. The sequencing input was memory (CD45RO+) T cells sorted from blood. These TCRs come from a woman between 18 and 30 years old in good health.

This clonotype was observed a few times. The chain joins TRBV2 to TRBJ2-1; possibly TRBD1 for D (6 bases). The V gene lost 10 bases and the J gene lost 8 bases, with 15 bases spanning the gap. Germline V gene data show CDR1 as SNHLY and CDR2 as FYNNEI. This CDR3 has 12 amino acids. The CDR3 here is CATRTGIDEQFF. In DNA, the CDR3 is TGTGCCACCAGAACAGGGATCGATGAGCAGTTCTTC.

V usage is TRBV6-5 and J usage is TRBJ2-5, with D unresolved. The CDR3 consists of 14 residues. Trimming removed 4 bases at V and 0 bases at J, with 9 bases between. Germline CDR1 and CDR2: MNHEY and SVGAGI. This chain's CDR3 is CASSLRTYQETQYF. For the CDR3, the DNA is TGTGCCAGCAGTTTACGGACGTACCAAGAGACCCAGTACTTC.